This T cell receptor beta chain was observed in a study of neoadjuvant anti-PD-1 for oral cavity cancer. Study background: Patients without progression got a fourth dose around day 43.

Some clones are missing from TCRdb's copy, which holds only in-frame ones; the method was immunoSEQ multiplex PCR. In the table there are about 14,000 clones, about 74% of which are singletons. Germline-derived CDR1 and CDR2 are SGHRS and YFSETQ. The ends were cut back, 3 bases at V and 1 base at J, with 10 bases in the middle. The CDR3 consists of 15 residues. Time point given: after neoadjuvant nivolumab, at surgical resection. These oral cavity squamous cell carcinomas were HPV-negative and locally advanced. The clonotype comes from a person between 35 and 79 years old with oral cavity squamous cell carcinoma. The chain carries TRBV5-1 and TRBJ2-2; perhaps TRBD1 as D (6 bases). The sample consisted of PBMCs, taken after nivolumab (anti-PD-1) treatment. CDR3 in DNA: TGCGCCAGCAGCTCTCGACAGGTGAACACCGGGGAGCTGTTTTTT. Translated, it gives CASSSRQVNTGELFF.